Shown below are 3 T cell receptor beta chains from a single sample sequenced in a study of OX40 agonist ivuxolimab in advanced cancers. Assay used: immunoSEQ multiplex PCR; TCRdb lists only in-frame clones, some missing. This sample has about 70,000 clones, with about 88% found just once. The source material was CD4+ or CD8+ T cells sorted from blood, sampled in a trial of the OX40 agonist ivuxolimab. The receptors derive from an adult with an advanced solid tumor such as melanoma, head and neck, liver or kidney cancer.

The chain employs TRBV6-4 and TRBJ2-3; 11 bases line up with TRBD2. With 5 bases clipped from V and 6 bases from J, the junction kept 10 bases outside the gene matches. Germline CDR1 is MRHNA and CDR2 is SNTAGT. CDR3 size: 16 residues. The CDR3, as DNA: TGTGCCAGCAGTCTCCTTAGCGGGAGGGCCATGGATACGCAGTATTTT. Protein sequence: CASSLLSGRAMDTQYF.

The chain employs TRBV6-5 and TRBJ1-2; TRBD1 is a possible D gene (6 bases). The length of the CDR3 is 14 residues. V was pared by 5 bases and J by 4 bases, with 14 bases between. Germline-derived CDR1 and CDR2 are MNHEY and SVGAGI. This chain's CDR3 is CASSQPGTFYGYTF. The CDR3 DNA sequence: TGTGCCAGCAGTCAACCTGGGACATTCTATGGCTACACCTTC.

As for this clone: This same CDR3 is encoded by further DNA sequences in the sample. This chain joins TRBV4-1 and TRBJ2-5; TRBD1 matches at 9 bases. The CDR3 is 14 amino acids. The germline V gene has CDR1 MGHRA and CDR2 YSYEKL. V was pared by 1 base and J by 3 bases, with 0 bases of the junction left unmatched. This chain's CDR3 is CASSQGTGEETQYF. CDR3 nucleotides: TGCGCCAGCAGCCAAGGGACAGGGGAAGAGACCCAGTACTTC.